The next 14 T cell receptor beta chains were all read from a single sample in a study of cytomegalovirus exposure and HLA in healthy donors. The PCR employed 60 Vbeta primers together with 13 Jbeta primers. Assay: immunoSEQ multiplex PCR; the TCRdb copy retains only in-frame clones and omits some. The sample lists 95,000 to 100,000 clones; approximately 72% were seen once. The sequencing sample was made of PBMCs. The receptor source for this set is a woman between 40 and 50 years old in good health and CMV-seronegative.

V and J are TRBV10-1 and TRBJ1-5; unclear D gene. The CDR3 has 13 amino acids. Germline-derived CDR1 and CDR2 are WNHNN and SYGVQD (reference sequence). Trimming cost V 7 bases and J 3 bases, with 10 bases left between them. The CDR3 sequence: CASTRPFNQPQHF. For the CDR3, the DNA is TGCGCCAGCACCAGGCCCTTCAATCAGCCCCAGCATTTT.

The chain has TRBV6-1 and TRBJ2-2; 10 bases map to TRBD1. V was pared by 6 bases and J by 6 bases, with 1 base of the junction left unmatched. Germline CDR1 reads MNHNS; CDR2 reads SASEGT. The CDR3 runs 13 residues. CDR3 protein: CASRTGGPGELFF. CDR3 nucleotides: TGTGCCAGCAGGACAGGGGGCCCCGGGGAGCTGTTTTTT.

The chain links TRBV4-2 to TRBJ2-1, with 7 bases that match TRBD2. The junction had 6 bases not matched to a gene; V was cut back by 1 base and J by 6 bases. The germline CDR1 and CDR2 sequences are LGHNA and YNFKEQ. CDR3 size: 15 residues. The CDR3 protein is CASSQGSGTLNEQFF. CDR3 DNA: TGTGCCAGCAGCCAAGGCAGCGGGACCCTCAATGAGCAGTTCTTC.

The V call is TRBV7-6, the J call TRBJ2-1, with a possible D match to TRBD2 (6 bases). Germline values: CDR1 SGHVS, CDR2 FNYEAQ. Trimming took 1 base from V and 1 from J, leaving 8 bases between them. The CDR3 length is 15 residues. The CDR3 loop reads CASSLDRGSYNEQFF. In nucleotides, the CDR3 is TGTGCCAGCAGCTTAGATCGGGGGTCCTACAATGAGCAGTTCTTC. Using reference TRBV7-6 and TRBJ2-1 for the parts outside the CDR3, the full variable domain is GAGVSQSPRYKVTKRGQDVALRCDPISGHVSLYWYRQALGQGPEFLTYFNYEAQQDKSGLPNDRFSAERPEGSISTLTIQRTEQRDSAMYRCASSLDRGSYNEQFFGPGTRLTVL.

The rearrangement joins TRBV6-1 to TRBJ2-1; TRBD1 matches at 9 bases. V lost 1 base and J lost 5; bases outside the gene matches: 3. In germline, CDR1 is MNHNS, CDR2 SASEGT. The CDR3 extends over 15 amino acids. The CDR3 protein is CASSEGQGDNNEQFF. The CDR3 bases are TGTGCCAGCAGTGAAGGACAGGGGGACAACAATGAGCAGTTCTTC.

As regards this clone: Other DNA sequences within the sample encode an identical CDR3. The chain recombines TRBV13 with TRBJ2-2; D is possibly TRBD1 (6 bases). Germline values: CDR1 PRHDT, CDR2 FYEKMQ (reference sequence). V shed 3 bases and J shed 4 bases, with 6 bases lying between them. The CDR3 contains 13 residues. The CDR3 region has the DNA TGTGCCAGCAGCTTGGGGGCCACCGGGGAGCTGTTTTTT. It encodes CASSLGATGELFF. The full variable domain, with the rest looked up from reference TRBV13 and TRBJ2-2, is AAGVIQSPRHLIKEKRETATLKCYPIPRHDTVYWYQQGPGQDPQFLISFYEKMQSDKGSIPDRFSAQQFSDYHSELNMSSLELGDSALYFCASSLGATGELFFGEGSRLTVL.

This chain links TRBV7-2 with TRBJ1-4; TRBD1 matches at 7 bases. After removal of 5 bases from V and 6 bases from J, the junction contained 9 bases not matched to a gene. Germline V gives CDR1 SGHTA, CDR2 FQGNSA. CDR3 size: 15 residues. CDR3 DNA sequence: TGTGCCAGCAGCCGAAGGACAGGAGGGGATGAAAAACTGTTTTTT. It yields the protein CASSRRTGGDEKLFF.

Points on this clone: Other DNA sequences in this specimen translate into the identical CDR3. V usage is TRBV7-2 and J usage is TRBJ2-1; D may be TRBD1 (6 bases). The CDR3 is made up of 15 amino acids. CDR1 and CDR2 from the germline V gene are SGHTA and FQGNSA. Trimming cost V 5 bases and J 0 bases, with 11 bases left between them. The CDR3 is CASSTTGSSYNEQFF. CDR3 DNA: TGTGCCAGCAGCACCACAGGGAGCTCCTACAATGAGCAGTTCTTC.

The chain links TRBV11-2 to TRBJ2-5, with 9 bases fitting TRBD2. Looked up from germline, CDR1 is SGHAT and CDR2 is FQNNGV. V dropped 6 bases and J dropped 3; count of bases not matched to a gene: 8. The CDR3 covers 15 residues. CDR3 coding DNA: TGTGCCAGCAGACAGAGTCGACTAGCGGAAGAGACCCAGTACTTC. Translating it yields CASRQSRLAEETQYF.

This clone appeared a single time. The chain employs TRBV28 and TRBJ2-5; 8 bases match TRBD2. Germline CDR1 reads MDHEN; CDR2 reads SYDVKM. After removal of 5 bases from V and 4 bases from J, the junction contained 9 bases not matched to a gene. The CDR3 is 15 amino acids. The CDR3 reads CASSQLAEVLETQYF. CDR3 nucleotides: TGTGCCAGCAGTCAACTAGCGGAAGTCCTAGAGACCCAGTACTTC.

The genes are TRBV5-8 and TRBJ1-5; D unclear. The CDR3 has 14 amino acids. Germline V CDR1 and CDR2: SGHTS, YDEGEE. The V and J ends lost 0 bases and 2 bases respectively, with 6 bases between them. The CDR3 DNA follows: TGTGCCAGCAGCTTGGGTATTGGCAATCAGCCCCAGCATTTT. It codes for CASSLGIGNQPQHF. The variable domain in full, with the rest retrieved from reference TRBV5-8 and TRBJ1-5, is EAGVTQSPTHLIKTRGQQATLRCSPISGHTSVYWYQQALGLGLQFLLWYDEGEERNRGNFPPRFSGRQFPNYSSELNVNALELEDSALYLCASSLGIGNQPQHFGDGTRLSIL.

This clone occurred a few times. The chain employs TRBV11-2 and TRBJ1-2, with D unclear. This CDR3 spans 13 amino acids. Trimming shortened V by 0 bases and J by 6 bases, and 8 bases separated the two germline ends. Germline V gene lookup returns CDR1 SGHAT and CDR2 FQNNGV. The chain's CDR3 is CASSLESGDGYTF. The CDR3 DNA is TGTGCCAGCAGCTTAGAGTCCGGGGATGGCTACACCTTC. The full variable domain, its missing parts supplied by reference TRBV11-2 and TRBJ1-2, is EAGVAQSPRYKIIEKRQSVAFWCNPISGHATLYWYQQILGQGPKLLIQFQNNGVVDDSQLPKDRFSAERLKGVDSTLKIQPAKLEDSAVYLCASSLESGDGYTFGSGTRLTVV.

The chain combines TRBV5-1 with TRBJ1-3, with 9 positions matching TRBD1. After removal of 0 bases from V and 0 bases from J, the junction contained 7 bases not matched to a gene. The CDR3 runs to 18 residues. Germline V gene sequence: CDR1 SGHRS, CDR2 YFSETQ. CDR3 bases: TGCGCCAGCAGCTTGGGAATGAACAGGGGGCTCTCTGGAAACACCATATATTTT. As protein: CASSLGMNRGLSGNTIYF.

The V gene is TRBV9, the J gene TRBJ2-3, with 15 bases that match TRBD2. The V gene end was trimmed by 3 bases and the J gene end by 5 bases; junction bases not matched to a gene: 4. Germline-derived CDR1 and CDR2 are SGDLS and YYNGEE. The length of the CDR3 is 16 residues. Here the CDR3 reads CASSEGLAGGGDTQYF. The CDR3 DNA reads TGTGCCAGCAGCGAGGGACTAGCGGGAGGTGGAGATACGCAGTATTTT. The full variable domain, completed using reference TRBV9 and TRBJ2-3, is DSGVTQTPKHLITATGQRVTLRCSPRSGDLSVYWYQQSLDQGLQFLIQYYNGEERAKGNILERFSAQQFPDLHSELNLSSLELGDSALYFCASSEGLAGGGDTQYFGPGTRLTVL.